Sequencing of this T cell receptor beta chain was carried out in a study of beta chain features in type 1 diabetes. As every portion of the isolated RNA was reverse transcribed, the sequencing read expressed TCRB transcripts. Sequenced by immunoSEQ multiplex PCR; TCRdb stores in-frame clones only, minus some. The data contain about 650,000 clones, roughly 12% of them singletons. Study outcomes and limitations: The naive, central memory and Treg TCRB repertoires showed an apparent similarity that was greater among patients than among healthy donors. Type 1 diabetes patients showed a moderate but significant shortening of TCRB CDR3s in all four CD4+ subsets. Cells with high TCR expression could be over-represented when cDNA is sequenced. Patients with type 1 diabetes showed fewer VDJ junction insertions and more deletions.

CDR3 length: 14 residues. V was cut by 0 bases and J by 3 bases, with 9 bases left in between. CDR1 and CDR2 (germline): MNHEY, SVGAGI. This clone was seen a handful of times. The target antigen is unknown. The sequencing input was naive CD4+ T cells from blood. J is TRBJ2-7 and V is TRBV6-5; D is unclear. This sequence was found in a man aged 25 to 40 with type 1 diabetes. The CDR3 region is CASSYSRGNYEQYF. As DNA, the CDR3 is TGTGCCAGCAGTTACTCGCGTGGGAACTACGAGCAGTACTTC.